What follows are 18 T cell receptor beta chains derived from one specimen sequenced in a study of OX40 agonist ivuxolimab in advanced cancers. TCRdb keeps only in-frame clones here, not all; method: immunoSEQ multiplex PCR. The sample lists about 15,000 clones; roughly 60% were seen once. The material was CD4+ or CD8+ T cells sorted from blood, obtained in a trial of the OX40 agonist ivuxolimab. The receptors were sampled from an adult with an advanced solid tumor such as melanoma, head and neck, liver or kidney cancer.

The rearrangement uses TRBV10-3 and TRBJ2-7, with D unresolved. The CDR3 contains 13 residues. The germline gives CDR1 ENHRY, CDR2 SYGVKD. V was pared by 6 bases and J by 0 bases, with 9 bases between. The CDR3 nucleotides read TGTGCCATCAGGGACGGAAGCTCCTACGAGCAGTACTTC. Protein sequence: CAIRDGSSYEQYF.

The CDR3 region is CASSPRGRDRAHEKLFF. CDR3 in DNA: TGTGCCAGCAGCCCAAGAGGCCGGGACAGGGCCCATGAAAAACTGTTTTTT. The chain couples TRBV9 to TRBJ1-4; 9 positions agree with TRBD1. The CDR3 sequence is 17 residues long. V was clipped by 4 bases and J by 6 bases; unmatched bases: 13. Germline V lookup: CDR1 SGDLS, CDR2 YYNGEE.

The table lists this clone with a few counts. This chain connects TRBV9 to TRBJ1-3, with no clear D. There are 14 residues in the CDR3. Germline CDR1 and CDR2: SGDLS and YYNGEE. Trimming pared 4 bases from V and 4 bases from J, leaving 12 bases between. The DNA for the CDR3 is TGTGCCAGCAGCCATGGGGAGTTGGGAAACACCATATATTTT. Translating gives CASSHGELGNTIYF.

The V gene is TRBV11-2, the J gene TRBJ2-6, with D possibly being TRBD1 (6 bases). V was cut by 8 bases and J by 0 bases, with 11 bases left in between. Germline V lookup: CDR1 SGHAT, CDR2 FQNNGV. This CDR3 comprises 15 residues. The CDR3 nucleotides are TGTGCCAGCTCGACAGGATACTCTGGGGCCAACGTCCTGACTTTC. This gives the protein CASSTGYSGANVLTF.

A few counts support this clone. The CDR3 DNA is TGTGCCAGTAAAGGCTGGCAGGGAGAGTGGTATGGCTACACCTTC. This translates into CASKGWQGEWYGYTF. J is TRBJ1-2 and V is TRBV19; possible D gene TRBD1, 5 bases. The V gene lost 7 bases and the J gene lost 5 bases, with 20 bases spanning the gap. The CDR3 covers 15 residues. Per germline, CDR1 LNHDA and CDR2 SQIVND (reference sequence). Combining the CDR3 with reference TRBV19 and TRBJ1-2 gives the whole variable domain DGGITQSPKYLFRKEGQNVTLSCEQNLNHDAMYWYRQDPGQGLRLIYYSQIVNDFQKGDIAEGYSVSREKKESFPLTVTSAQKNPTAFYLCASKGWQGEWYGYTFGSGTRLTVV.

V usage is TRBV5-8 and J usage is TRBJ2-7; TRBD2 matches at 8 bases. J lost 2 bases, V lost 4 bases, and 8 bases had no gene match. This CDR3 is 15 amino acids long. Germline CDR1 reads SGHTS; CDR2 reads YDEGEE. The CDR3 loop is CASSITSGATYEQYF. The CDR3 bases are TGTGCCAGCAGCATCACTAGCGGAGCAACCTACGAGCAGTACTTC.

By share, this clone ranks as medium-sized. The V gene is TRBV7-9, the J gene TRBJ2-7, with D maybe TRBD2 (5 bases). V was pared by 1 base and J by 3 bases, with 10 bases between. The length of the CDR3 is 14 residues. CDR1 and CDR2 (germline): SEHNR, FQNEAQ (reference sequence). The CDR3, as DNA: TGTGCCAGCAGCTTAGTAGAGGAGGACTACGAGCAGTACTTC. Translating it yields CASSLVEEDYEQYF.

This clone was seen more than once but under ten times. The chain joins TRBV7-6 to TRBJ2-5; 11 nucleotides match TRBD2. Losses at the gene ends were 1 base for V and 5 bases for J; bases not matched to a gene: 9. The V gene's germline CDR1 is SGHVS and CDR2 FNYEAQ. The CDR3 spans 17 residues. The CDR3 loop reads CASSLGSASGGWETQYF. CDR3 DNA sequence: TGTGCCAGCAGCTTAGGCTCCGCTAGCGGGGGGTGGGAGACCCAGTACTTC. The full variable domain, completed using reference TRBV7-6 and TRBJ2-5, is GAGVSQSPRYKVTKRGQDVALRCDPISGHVSLYWYRQALGQGPEFLTYFNYEAQQDKSGLPNDRFSAERPEGSISTLTIQRTEQRDSAMYRCASSLGSASGGWETQYFGPGTRLLVL.

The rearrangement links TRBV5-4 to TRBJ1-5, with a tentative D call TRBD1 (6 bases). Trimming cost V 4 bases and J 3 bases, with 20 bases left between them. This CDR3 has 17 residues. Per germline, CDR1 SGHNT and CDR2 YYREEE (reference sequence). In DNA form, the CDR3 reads TGTGCCAGCAGCCGTGAGGAGGAGGGGGTAAACAATCAGCCCCAGCATTTT. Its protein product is CASSREEEGVNNQPQHF.

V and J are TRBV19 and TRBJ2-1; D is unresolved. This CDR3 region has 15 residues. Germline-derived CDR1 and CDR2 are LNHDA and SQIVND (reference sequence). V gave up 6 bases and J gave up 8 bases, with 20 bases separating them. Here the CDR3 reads CASSPDSASSYEQFF. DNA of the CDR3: TGTGCCAGTAGCCCTGACTCCGCCTCCAGCTATGAGCAGTTCTTC.

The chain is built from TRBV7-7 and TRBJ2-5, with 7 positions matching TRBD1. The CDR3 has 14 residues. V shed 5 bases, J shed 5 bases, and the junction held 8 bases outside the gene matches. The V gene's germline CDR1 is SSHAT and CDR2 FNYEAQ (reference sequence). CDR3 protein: CASSVDREWETQYF. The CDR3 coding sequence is TGTGCCAGCAGCGTCGACAGGGAGTGGGAGACCCAGTACTTC.

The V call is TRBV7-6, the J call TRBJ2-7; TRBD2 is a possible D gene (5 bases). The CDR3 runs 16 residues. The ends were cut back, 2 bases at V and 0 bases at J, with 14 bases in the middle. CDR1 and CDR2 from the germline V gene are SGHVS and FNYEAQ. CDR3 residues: CASSLIEGTSSYEQYF. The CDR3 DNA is TGTGCCAGCAGCTTAATTGAGGGTACGAGCTCCTACGAGCAGTACTTC.

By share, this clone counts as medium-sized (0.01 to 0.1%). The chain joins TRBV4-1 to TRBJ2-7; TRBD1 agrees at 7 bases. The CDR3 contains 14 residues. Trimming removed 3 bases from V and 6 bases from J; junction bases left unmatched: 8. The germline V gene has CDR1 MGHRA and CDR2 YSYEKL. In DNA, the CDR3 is TGCGCCAGCAGCCACGTCACAGGGGAAACCGAGCAGTACTTC. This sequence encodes CASSHVTGETEQYF.

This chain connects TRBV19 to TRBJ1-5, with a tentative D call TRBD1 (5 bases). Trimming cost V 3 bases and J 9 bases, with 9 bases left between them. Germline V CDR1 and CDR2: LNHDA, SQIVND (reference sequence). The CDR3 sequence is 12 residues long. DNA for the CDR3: TGTGCCAGTAGTATCGGGGCCTTGCCCCAGCATTTT. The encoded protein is CASSIGALPQHF.

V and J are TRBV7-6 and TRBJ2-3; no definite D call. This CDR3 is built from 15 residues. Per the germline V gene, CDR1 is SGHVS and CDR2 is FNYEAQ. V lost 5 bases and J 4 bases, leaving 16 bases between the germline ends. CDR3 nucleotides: TGTGCCAGCAGCCTGCCCCGAAACATACCAGATACGCAGTATTTT. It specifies CASSLPRNIPDTQYF. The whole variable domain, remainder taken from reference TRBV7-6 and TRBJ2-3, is GAGVSQSPRYKVTKRGQDVALRCDPISGHVSLYWYRQALGQGPEFLTYFNYEAQQDKSGLPNDRFSAERPEGSISTLTIQRTEQRDSAMYRCASSLPRNIPDTQYFGPGTRLTVL.

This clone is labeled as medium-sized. CDR3 residues: CASWHTQYF. Here the CDR3 DNA reads TGCGCCAGCTGGCATACGCAGTATTTT. The V call is TRBV23-1, the J call TRBJ2-3, with no clear D. TRBV23-1 is an ORF for which the function is uncertain. V lost 8 bases, J lost 7 bases, and 4 bases lay in between. CDR3 length equals 9 residues.

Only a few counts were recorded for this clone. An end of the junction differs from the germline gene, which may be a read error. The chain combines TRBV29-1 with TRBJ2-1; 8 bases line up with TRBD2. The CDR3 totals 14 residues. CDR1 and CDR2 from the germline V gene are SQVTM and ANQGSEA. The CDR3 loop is CSVGGRGAGARPIF. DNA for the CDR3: TGCAGCGTTGGAGGGCGAGGAGCGGGGGCGCGACCTATCTTC.

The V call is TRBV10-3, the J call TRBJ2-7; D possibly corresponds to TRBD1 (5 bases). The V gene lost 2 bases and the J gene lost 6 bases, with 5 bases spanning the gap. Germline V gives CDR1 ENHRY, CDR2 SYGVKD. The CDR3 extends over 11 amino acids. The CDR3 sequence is CAISETGEQYF. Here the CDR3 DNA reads TGTGCCATCAGTGAGACAGGCGAGCAGTACTTC.